Listed below are T cell receptor beta chains from one sample, sequenced in a study of OX40 agonist ivuxolimab in advanced cancers. Clones were sequenced by immunoSEQ multiplex PCR, and TCRdb holds only the in-frame ones, with some missing. The sample consists of around 94,000 clones, 87% of them appearing once. The source was CD4+ or CD8+ T cells sorted from blood, collected in a trial of the OX40 agonist ivuxolimab. The receptor source for this set is an adult with an advanced solid tumor such as melanoma, head and neck, liver or kidney cancer. Both conserved end residues are part of each CDR3. D genes are given only for firm matches.

D gene: NA; V gene: TRBV5-1; J gene: TRBJ1-2; CDR3 protein: CANRQEGHYGYTF
D gene: NA; V gene: TRBV7-2; J gene: TRBJ1-1; CDR3 protein: CASRSWEGGTEAFF
D gene: NA; V gene: TRBV7-2; J gene: TRBJ2-5; CDR3 protein: CASSLGGKLQETQYF
D gene: NA; V gene: TRBV4-2; J gene: TRBJ1-4; CDR3 protein: CASSQLGGRQNEKLFF
D gene: NA; V gene: TRBV5-5; J gene: TRBJ1-1; CDR3 protein: CASSSGLRAGRNTEAFF
D gene: NA; V gene: TRBV30; J gene: TRBJ1-4; CDR3 protein: CAWSGDARQKLFF
D gene: NA; V gene: TRBV19; J gene: TRBJ1-2; CDR3 protein: CASSTHLGGYTF
D gene: NA; V gene: TRBV7-2; J gene: TRBJ2-7; CDR3 protein: CANHPSPGGKEYF
D gene: NA; V gene: TRBV15; J gene: TRBJ1-1; CDR3 protein: CATSRVKGVNTEAFF
D gene: NA; V gene: TRBV7-9; J gene: TRBJ1-4; CDR3 protein: CASSLARDLNEKLFF
D gene: NA; V gene: TRBV6-1; J gene: TRBJ2-5; CDR3 protein: CASSDPVLETQYF
D gene: NA; V gene: TRBV6-6; J gene: TRBJ2-3; CDR3 protein: CASRPGQHTDTQYF
D gene: TRBD2; V gene: TRBV9; J gene: TRBJ2-7; CDR3 protein: CASSLTSGDYEQYF
D gene: TRBD2; V gene: TRBV4-3; J gene: TRBJ2-2; CDR3 protein: CASSLGGTNGELFF
D gene: TRBD2; V gene: TRBV2; J gene: TRBJ2-7; CDR3 protein: CASSEVQRGAYEQYF
D gene: NA; V gene: TRBV6-1; J gene: TRBJ1-6; CDR3 protein: CASSEVQVLNSPLHF
D gene: NA; V gene: TRBV30; J gene: TRBJ2-2; CDR3 protein: CAWRTATNTGELFF
D gene: NA; V gene: TRBV5-5; J gene: TRBJ2-3; CDR3 protein: CASRTSTDTQYF
D gene: TRBD2; V gene: TRBV5-1; J gene: TRBJ2-3; CDR3 protein: CASSLQRGAVDTQYF
D gene: NA; V gene: TRBV6-5; J gene: TRBJ1-5; CDR3 protein: CASSYSMGSGQPQHF
D gene: NA; V gene: TRBV7-2; J gene: TRBJ1-1; CDR3 protein: CASNSERLNTEAFF
D gene: NA; V gene: TRBV4-1; J gene: TRBJ2-1; CDR3 protein: CASSQEPLHNEQFF
D gene: TRBD1; V gene: TRBV5-6; J gene: TRBJ2-4; CDR3 protein: CASSPDRGAGNIQYF
D gene: NA; V gene: TRBV19; J gene: TRBJ2-5; CDR3 protein: CASSTGGGARETQYF
D gene: NA; V gene: TRBV19; J gene: TRBJ1-6; CDR3 protein: CASGVMGNSPLHF
D gene: TRBD2; V gene: TRBV5-1; J gene: TRBJ2-3; CDR3 protein: CASSLGSGGARNTDTQYF
D gene: NA; V gene: TRBV7-8; J gene: TRBJ2-1; CDR3 protein: CASSPDSYYNEQFF
D gene: NA; V gene: TRBV11-2; J gene: TRBJ1-3; CDR3 protein: CASSSLRQLNTIYF
D gene: TRBD1; V gene: TRBV7-2; J gene: TRBJ2-4; CDR3 protein: CASSQPTGAIAKNIQYF
D gene: NA; V gene: TRBV19; J gene: TRBJ1-5; CDR3 protein: CASSIMTGYSNQPQHF
D gene: NA; V gene: TRBV5-1; J gene: TRBJ1-1; CDR3 protein: CASSLVPGSPEAFF
D gene: TRBD1; V gene: TRBV5-6; J gene: TRBJ2-5; CDR3 protein: CASSFLGQGAETQYF
D gene: NA; V gene: TRBV19; J gene: TRBJ1-2; CDR3 protein: CASSTDSGTSSYGYTF
D gene: NA; V gene: TRBV5-5; J gene: TRBJ1-1; CDR3 protein: CASSLYQGNTEAFF
D gene: TRBD2; V gene: TRBV2; J gene: TRBJ2-1; CDR3 protein: CASSDLFGLAGVSEQFF
D gene: TRBD2; V gene: TRBV7-8; J gene: TRBJ2-3; CDR3 protein: CASSFSSGGAVDTQYF
D gene: NA; V gene: TRBV6-1; J gene: TRBJ1-5; CDR3 protein: CASSRESNSNQPQHF
D gene: NA; V gene: TRBV6-1; J gene: TRBJ2-3; CDR3 protein: CASSERKNTDTQYF
D gene: TRBD2; V gene: TRBV7-8; J gene: TRBJ2-3; CDR3 protein: CASSLGVGGADTQYF
D gene: TRBD1; V gene: TRBV27; J gene: TRBJ2-7; CDR3 protein: CASSFRTGEQYF
D gene: TRBD1; V gene: TRBV11-3; J gene: TRBJ2-3; CDR3 protein: CASSTGTASTDTQYF
D gene: TRBD1; V gene: TRBV7-2; J gene: TRBJ2-6; CDR3 protein: CASSSRGTGRRANVLTF
D gene: NA; V gene: TRBV30; J gene: TRBJ1-1; CDR3 protein: CAWSPQWNTEAFF
D gene: TRBD2; V gene: TRBV7-7; J gene: TRBJ2-3; CDR3 protein: CASSSGLAGAKDTQYF